These 21 T cell receptor beta chains originate from one sample sequenced in a study of T cell changes during pregnancy in multiple sclerosis. Generated by immunoSEQ multiplex PCR, the TCRdb table keeps only in-frame clones and is missing some. The data hold about 85,000 clones, with about nine tenths observed a single time. The sample in question was peripheral blood, obtained in the first trimester of pregnancy. The origin of the receptors is a female donor with multiple sclerosis, enrolled in a pregnancy study.

V is TRBV30 and J is TRBJ1-1, with TRBD1 as a possible D gene (5 bases). CDR3 length: 14 residues. Germline-derived CDR1 and CDR2 are GTSNPN and SVGIG (reference sequence). The germline V and J ends were trimmed by 2 bases and 5 bases, with 15 bases remaining between them. CDR3 DNA sequence: TGTGCCTGGAGTCCCGGGGGGGGATGGACTGAAGCTTTCTTT. It translates to CAWSPGGGWTEAFF.

The chain carries TRBV7-3 and TRBJ2-7; TRBD2 matches 9 bases. There are 14 residues in the CDR3. Germline CDR1 reads SGHTA; CDR2 reads FQGTGA. The V segment lost 5 bases and the J segment 6 bases; nucleotides outside the gene matches: 8. CDR3 sequence (DNA): TGTGCCAGCAGCCCGGGGCCGACTAGCGGCGAGCAGTACTTC. Its protein is CASSPGPTSGEQYF. Full variable domain (rest looked up from reference TRBV7-3 and TRBJ2-7): GAGVSQTPSNKVTEKGKYVELRCDPISGHTALYWYRQSLGQGPEFLIYFQGTGAADDSGLPNDRFFAVRPEGSVSTLKIQRTERGDSAVYLCASSPGPTSGEQYFGPGTRLTVT.

The chain recombines TRBV2 with TRBJ1-2, with D tentatively TRBD1 (6 bases). The CDR3 extends over 14 amino acids. Trimming shortened V by 3 bases and J by 2 bases, and 10 bases separated the two germline ends. The germline gives CDR1 SNHLY, CDR2 FYNNEI. The CDR3 DNA reads TGTGCCAGCAGTGAGGACAGCTTCAACTATGGCTACACCTTC. This translates into CASSEDSFNYGYTF.

This clone was detected a few times. The chain has TRBV6-1 and TRBJ1-5; the D gene is possibly TRBD1 (5 bases). In germline, CDR1 is MNHNS, CDR2 SASEGT. Trimming removed 6 bases at V and 4 bases at J, with 7 bases between. The CDR3 has 12 amino acids. As DNA, the CDR3 is TGTGCCAGCAGGGGGGGGAATCAGCCCCAGCATTTT. It is translated as CASRGGNQPQHF.

This clone was recorded once. This chain uses TRBV9 with TRBJ2-2; 8 bases are a match to TRBD2. V shed 3 bases and J 3 bases; nucleotides not matched to a gene: 4. This CDR3 has 15 residues. The germline CDR1 and CDR2 sequences are SGDLS and YYNGEE. CDR3 sequence: CASSAGGHYTGELFF. CDR3 coding DNA: TGTGCCAGCAGCGCGGGGGGGCATTACACCGGGGAGCTGTTTTTT.

The rearrangement joins TRBV14 to TRBJ2-3; D is uncertain. Germline V gene data show CDR1 as SGHDN and CDR2 as FVKESK. Trimming cost V 4 bases and J 1 base, with 9 bases left between them. The CDR3 totals 14 residues. The CDR3 region is CASSLLGGTDTQYF. The DNA of the CDR3 is TGTGCCAGCAGCCTACTGGGCGGCACAGATACGCAGTATTTT.

The V gene is TRBV19, the J gene TRBJ2-5, with 13 bases lining up with TRBD2. J gave up 4 bases and V 5 bases, and 7 bases lay outside the gene matches. Germline V CDR1 and CDR2: LNHDA, SQIVND (reference sequence). This CDR3 region has 16 residues. CDR3 residues: CASSVLAGGRGETQYF. The CDR3 DNA is TGTGCCAGTAGTGTACTAGCGGGGGGGCGGGGAGAGACCCAGTACTTC.

This sequence joins TRBV7-6 and TRBJ2-1, with TRBD2 matching 8 bases. V was pared by 5 bases and J by 6 bases, with 12 bases of the junction left unmatched. The CDR3 is made up of 16 amino acids. Germline values: CDR1 SGHVS, CDR2 FNYEAQ. CDR3 in amino acids: CASSPSSGAGGNEQFF. CDR3 coding DNA: TGTGCCAGCAGCCCCTCCTCGGGTGCGGGGGGCAATGAGCAGTTCTTC. Full variable domain (outside the CDR3, taken from reference TRBV7-6 and TRBJ2-1): GAGVSQSPRYKVTKRGQDVALRCDPISGHVSLYWYRQALGQGPEFLTYFNYEAQQDKSGLPNDRFSAERPEGSISTLTIQRTEQRDSAMYRCASSPSSGAGGNEQFFGPGTRLTVL.

The V call is TRBV10-3, the J call TRBJ2-1; possible D gene TRBD1, 6 bases. The ends were cut back, 11 bases at V and 7 bases at J, with 15 bases in the middle. Germline CDR1 ENHRY, CDR2 SYGVKD. The CDR3 is 12 residues long. CDR3 sequence reads: CAVGGVANEQFF. For the CDR3, the DNA is TGTGCCGTTGGGGGCGTAGCGAATGAGCAGTTCTTC.

J is TRBJ1-4 and V is TRBV28; TRBD1 might be the D (6 bases). Trimming took off 6 bases at V and 4 bases at J, with 15 bases between the two ends. The germline V gene has CDR1 MDHEN and CDR2 SYDVKM. This CDR3 is 15 amino acids long. CDR3 sequence: CASSPTDRFNEKLFF. The CDR3 DNA follows: TGTGCCAGCAGCCCAACGGACAGATTTAATGAAAAACTGTTTTTT.

The gene calls are TRBV11-3 and TRBJ2-3, with TRBD1 as a possible D gene (5 bases). The V gene lost 5 bases and the J gene lost 0 bases, with 12 bases spanning the gap. Per the germline V gene, CDR1 is SGHNT and CDR2 is YENEEA. CDR3 length: 15 residues. The CDR3 region has the DNA TGTGCCAGCAGCCCGAAGACAGCTAGCACAGATACGCAGTATTTT. This sequence encodes CASSPKTASTDTQYF.

V gene TRBV6-1 combines with J gene TRBJ2-7; 9 bases agree with TRBD1. The germline CDR1 and CDR2 sequences are MNHNS and SASEGT. The length of the CDR3 is 14 residues. V dropped 5 bases and J dropped 4; count of bases not matched to a gene: 6. CDR3 in amino acids: CASSPYRGQYEQYF. The DNA of the CDR3 is TGTGCCAGCAGTCCATACAGGGGGCAGTACGAGCAGTACTTC.

This sequence joins TRBV7-9 and TRBJ1-2; D call uncertain. The CDR3 is 14 residues long. The germline V gene has CDR1 SEHNR and CDR2 FQNEAQ (reference sequence). Trimming shortened V by 3 bases and J by 8 bases, and 16 bases separated the two germline ends. As DNA, the CDR3 is TGTGCCAGCAGCTTGTTCCTTGGAGTAGAGGGCTACACCTTC. This encodes CASSLFLGVEGYTF.

V gene TRBV30 combines with J gene TRBJ1-1; 8 bases line up with TRBD1. V shed 2 bases, J shed 11 bases, and the junction held 13 bases outside the gene matches. Germline values: CDR1 GTSNPN, CDR2 SVGIG (reference sequence). The CDR3 is made up of 14 amino acids. In DNA, the CDR3 is TGTGCCTGGAGTAAAGGCAGGGGGCCTAGGAACGCTTTCTTT. Its protein product is CAWSKGRGPRNAFF.

The chain joins TRBV6-5 to TRBJ1-2; 8 bases are shared with TRBD1. Germline V CDR1 and CDR2: MNHEY, SVGAGI. Unmatched junction bases numbered 10, after V lost 6 bases and J lost 7 bases. The length of the CDR3 is 14 residues. The CDR3 DNA reads TGTGCCAGCAGGAAGGACAGGGCAGTCGGTGGCTACACCTTC. It translates to CASRKDRAVGGYTF.

Within the sample, this clone is medium-sized. The chain links TRBV6-1 to TRBJ2-7; 9 nucleotides line up with TRBD1. The CDR3 has 15 amino acids. Trimming took 3 bases from V and 0 from J; bases not matched to a gene: 3. The germline CDR1 and CDR2 sequences are MNHNS and SASEGT. The CDR3 here is CASSDKTGGSYEQYF. The DNA for the CDR3 is TGTGCCAGCAGTGATAAGACAGGGGGCTCCTACGAGCAGTACTTC.

V and J are TRBV18 and TRBJ1-3, with 8 positions matching TRBD1. Germline-derived CDR1 and CDR2 are KGHSH and LQKENI. This CDR3 contains 21 residues. Trimming removed 3 bases from V and 0 bases from J; junction bases left unmatched: 19. CDR3 residues: CASSPLSDRARPNRSGNTIYF. The DNA for the CDR3 is TGTGCCAGCTCACCCTTATCGGACAGGGCCCGGCCAAATCGCTCTGGAAACACCATATATTTT.

The J gene is TRBJ1-1, the V gene TRBV14; TRBD1 might be the D (6 bases). The CDR3 spans 15 residues. Trimming cost V 1 base and J 1 base, with 10 bases left between them. Germline V gene data show CDR1 as SGHDN and CDR2 as FVKESK. CDR3 residues: CASSQVAGANTEAFF. CDR3 bases: TGTGCCAGCAGCCAAGTCGCGGGGGCGAACACTGAAGCTTTCTTT.

V is TRBV5-1 and J is TRBJ2-7, with 7 positions matching TRBD1. This CDR3 region has 17 residues. The germline V gene has CDR1 SGHRS and CDR2 YFSETQ. V shed 4 bases, J shed 2 bases, and the junction held 15 bases outside the gene matches. CDR3 nucleotide sequence: TGCGCCAGCAGCGATGAAGTTATACAGGGGCCAACCTACGAGCAGTACTTC. Amino acid sequence: CASSDEVIQGPTYEQYF.

This CDR3 is CASSLPGTSGSNEQFF. DNA of the CDR3: TGTGCCAGTAGTCTCCCCGGGACTAGCGGGAGCAATGAGCAGTTCTTC. The V call is TRBV19, the J call TRBJ2-1; 14 bases are shared with TRBD2. Looked up from germline, CDR1 is LNHDA and CDR2 is SQIVND (reference sequence). Germline trimming cut 5 bases from V and 6 bases from J; bases unmatched to any gene: 6. The CDR3 length is 16 residues.

The V gene is TRBV7-9, the J gene TRBJ2-2; D uncertain. Trimming took 1 base from V and 6 from J, leaving 6 bases between them. CDR1 is SEHNR, CDR2 FQNEAQ, per germline (reference sequence). This CDR3 is 13 amino acids long. The CDR3 spells CASSLVLAGELFF. The CDR3 DNA sequence: TGTGCCAGCAGCTTAGTTCTCGCCGGGGAGCTGTTTTTT.